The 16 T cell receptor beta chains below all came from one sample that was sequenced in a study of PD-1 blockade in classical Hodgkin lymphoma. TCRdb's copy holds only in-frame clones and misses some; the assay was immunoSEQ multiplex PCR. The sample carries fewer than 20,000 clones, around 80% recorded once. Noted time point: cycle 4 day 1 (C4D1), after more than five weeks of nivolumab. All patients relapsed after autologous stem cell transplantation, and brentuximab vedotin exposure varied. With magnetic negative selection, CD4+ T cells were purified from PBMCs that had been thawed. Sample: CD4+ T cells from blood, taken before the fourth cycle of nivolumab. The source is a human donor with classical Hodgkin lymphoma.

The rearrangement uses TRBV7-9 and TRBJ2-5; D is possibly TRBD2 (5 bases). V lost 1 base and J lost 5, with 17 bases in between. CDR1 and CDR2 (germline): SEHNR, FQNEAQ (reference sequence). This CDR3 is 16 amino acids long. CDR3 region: CASSLVVLGASETQYF. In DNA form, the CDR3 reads TGTGCCAGCAGCTTAGTGGTCCTGGGAGCGTCGGAGACCCAGTACTTC.

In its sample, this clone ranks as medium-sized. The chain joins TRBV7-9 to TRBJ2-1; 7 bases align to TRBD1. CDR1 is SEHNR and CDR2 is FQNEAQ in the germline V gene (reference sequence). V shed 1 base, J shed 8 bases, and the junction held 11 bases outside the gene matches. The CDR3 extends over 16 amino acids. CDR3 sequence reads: CASSLVAGGAFDEQFF. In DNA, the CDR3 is TGTGCCAGCAGCTTAGTTGCAGGGGGTGCTTTCGATGAGCAGTTCTTC.

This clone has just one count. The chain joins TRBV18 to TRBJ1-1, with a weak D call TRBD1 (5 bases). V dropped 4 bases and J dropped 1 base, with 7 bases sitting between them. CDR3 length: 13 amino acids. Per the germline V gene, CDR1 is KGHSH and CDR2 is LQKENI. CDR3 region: CASSLDRNTEAFF. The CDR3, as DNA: TGTGCCAGCTCACTTGACAGGAACACTGAAGCTTTCTTT.

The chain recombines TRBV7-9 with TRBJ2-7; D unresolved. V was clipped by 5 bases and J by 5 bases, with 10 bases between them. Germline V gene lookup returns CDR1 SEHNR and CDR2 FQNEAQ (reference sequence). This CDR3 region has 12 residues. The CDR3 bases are TGTGCCAGCAGCCCCACCTTCCACGAGCAGTACTTC. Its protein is CASSPTFHEQYF.

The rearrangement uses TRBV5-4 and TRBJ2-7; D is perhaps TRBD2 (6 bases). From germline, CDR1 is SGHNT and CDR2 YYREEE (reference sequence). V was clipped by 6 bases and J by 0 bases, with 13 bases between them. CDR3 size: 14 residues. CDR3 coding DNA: TGTGCCAGCAAAAGGGACTCCAACTCCTACGAGCAGTACTTC. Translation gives CASKRDSNSYEQYF.

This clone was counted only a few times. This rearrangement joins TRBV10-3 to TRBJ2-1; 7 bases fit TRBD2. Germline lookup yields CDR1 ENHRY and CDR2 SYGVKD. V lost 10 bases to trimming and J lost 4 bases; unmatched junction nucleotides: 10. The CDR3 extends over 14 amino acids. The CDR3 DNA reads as TGTGCCACCCAAGAAAGCGGGATTTACAATGAGCAGTTCTTC. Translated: CATQESGIYNEQFF.

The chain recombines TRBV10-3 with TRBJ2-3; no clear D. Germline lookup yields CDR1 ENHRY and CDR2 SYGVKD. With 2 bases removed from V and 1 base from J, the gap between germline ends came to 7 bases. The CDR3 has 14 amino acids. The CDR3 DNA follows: TGTGCCATCAGTGAGAGGCTGGGCACAGATACGCAGTATTTT. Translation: CAISERLGTDTQYF.

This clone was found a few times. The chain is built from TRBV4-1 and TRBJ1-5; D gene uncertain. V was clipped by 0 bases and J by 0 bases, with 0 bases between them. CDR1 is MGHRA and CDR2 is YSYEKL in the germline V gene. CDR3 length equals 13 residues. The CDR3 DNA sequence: TGCGCCAGCAGCCAAGATAGCAATCAGCCCCAGCATTTT. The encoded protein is CASSQDSNQPQHF.

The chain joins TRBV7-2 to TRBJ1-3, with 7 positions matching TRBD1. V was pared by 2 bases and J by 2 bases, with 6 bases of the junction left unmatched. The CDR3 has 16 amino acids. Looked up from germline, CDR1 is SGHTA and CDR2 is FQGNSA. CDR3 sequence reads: CASSLNAQGTGNTIYF. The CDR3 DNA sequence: TGTGCCAGCAGCTTAAACGCACAGGGGACTGGAAACACCATATATTTT.

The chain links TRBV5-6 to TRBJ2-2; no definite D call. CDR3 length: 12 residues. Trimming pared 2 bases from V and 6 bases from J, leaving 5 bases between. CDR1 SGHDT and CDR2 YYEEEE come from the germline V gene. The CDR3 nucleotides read TGTGCCAGCAGCTTCCGGCCCGGGGAGCTGTTTTTT. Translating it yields CASSFRPGELFF.

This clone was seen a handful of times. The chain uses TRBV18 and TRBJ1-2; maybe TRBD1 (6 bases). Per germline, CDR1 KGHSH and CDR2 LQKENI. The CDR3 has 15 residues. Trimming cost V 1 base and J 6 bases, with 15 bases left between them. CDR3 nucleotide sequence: TGTGCCAGCTCACCACTGGGTTCCGGGGGGCATGGCTACACCTTC. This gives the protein CASSPLGSGGHGYTF.

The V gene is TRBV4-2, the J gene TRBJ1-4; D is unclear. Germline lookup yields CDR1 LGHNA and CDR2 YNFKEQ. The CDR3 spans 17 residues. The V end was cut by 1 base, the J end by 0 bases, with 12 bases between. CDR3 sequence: CASSQVGLGATNEKLFF. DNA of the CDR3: TGTGCCAGCAGCCAAGTAGGTCTTGGGGCAACTAATGAAAAACTGTTTTTT.

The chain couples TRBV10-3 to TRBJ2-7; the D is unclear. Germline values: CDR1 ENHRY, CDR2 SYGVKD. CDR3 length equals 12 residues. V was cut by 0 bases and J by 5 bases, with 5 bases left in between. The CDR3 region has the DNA TGTGCCATCAGTGAGTCAAGGGACGAGCAGTACTTC. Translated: CAISESRDEQYF.

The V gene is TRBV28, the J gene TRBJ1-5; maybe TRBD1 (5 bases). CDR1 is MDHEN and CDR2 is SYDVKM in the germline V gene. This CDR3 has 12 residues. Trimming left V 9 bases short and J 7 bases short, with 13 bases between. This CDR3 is CASGGLGQPQHF. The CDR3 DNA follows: TGTGCCAGTGGGGGATTGGGGCAGCCCCAGCATTTT. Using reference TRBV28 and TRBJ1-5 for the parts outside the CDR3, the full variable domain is DVKVTQSSRYLVKRTGEKVFLECVQDMDHENMFWYRQDPGLGLRLIYFSYDVKMKEKGDIPEGYSVSREKKERFSLILESASTNQTSMYLCASGGLGQPQHFGDGTRLSIL.

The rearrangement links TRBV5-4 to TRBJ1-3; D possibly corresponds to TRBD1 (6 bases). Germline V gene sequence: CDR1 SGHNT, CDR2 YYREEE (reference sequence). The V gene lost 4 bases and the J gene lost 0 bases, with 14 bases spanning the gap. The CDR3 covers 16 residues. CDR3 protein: CASSDDRNHSGNTIYF. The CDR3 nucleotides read TGTGCCAGCAGCGATGACAGGAACCACTCTGGAAACACCATATATTTT. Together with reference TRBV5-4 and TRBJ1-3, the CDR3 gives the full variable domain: ETGVTQSPTHLIKTRGQQVTLRCSSQSGHNTVSWYQQALGQGPQFIFQYYREEENGRGNFPPRFSGLQFPNYSSELNVNALELDDSALYLCASSDDRNHSGNTIYFGEGSWLTVV.

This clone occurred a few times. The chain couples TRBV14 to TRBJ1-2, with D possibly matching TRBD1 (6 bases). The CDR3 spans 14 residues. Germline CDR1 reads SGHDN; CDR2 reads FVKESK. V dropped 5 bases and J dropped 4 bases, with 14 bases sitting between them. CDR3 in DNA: TGTGCCAGCAGCGCGATTGGACAGAGCTATGGCTACACCTTC. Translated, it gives CASSAIGQSYGYTF.